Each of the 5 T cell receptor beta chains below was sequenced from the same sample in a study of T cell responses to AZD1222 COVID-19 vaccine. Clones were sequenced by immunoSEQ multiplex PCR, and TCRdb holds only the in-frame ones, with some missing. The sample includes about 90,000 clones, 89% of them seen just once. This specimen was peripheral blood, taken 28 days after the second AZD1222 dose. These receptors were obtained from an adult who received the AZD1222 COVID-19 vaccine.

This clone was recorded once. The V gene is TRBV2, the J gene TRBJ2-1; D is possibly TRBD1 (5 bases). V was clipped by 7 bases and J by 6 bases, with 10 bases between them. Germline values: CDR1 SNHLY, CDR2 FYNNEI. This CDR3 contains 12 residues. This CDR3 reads CASNQGSNEQFF. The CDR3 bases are TGTGCCAGCAACCAGGGTAGCAATGAGCAGTTCTTC.

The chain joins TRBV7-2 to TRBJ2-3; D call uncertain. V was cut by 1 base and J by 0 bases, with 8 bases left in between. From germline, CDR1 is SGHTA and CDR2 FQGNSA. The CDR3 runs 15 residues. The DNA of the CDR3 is TGTGCCAGCAGCTTAGTTGGAGTAAGCACAGATACGCAGTATTTT. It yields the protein CASSLVGVSTDTQYF.

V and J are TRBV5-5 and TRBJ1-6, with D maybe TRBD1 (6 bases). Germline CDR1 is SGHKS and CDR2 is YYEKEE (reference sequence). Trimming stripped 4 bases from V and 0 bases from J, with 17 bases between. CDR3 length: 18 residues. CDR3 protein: CASSPQPTGLSYNSPLHF. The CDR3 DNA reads TGTGCCAGCAGCCCCCAGCCGACAGGTCTCTCCTATAATTCACCCCTCCACTTT.

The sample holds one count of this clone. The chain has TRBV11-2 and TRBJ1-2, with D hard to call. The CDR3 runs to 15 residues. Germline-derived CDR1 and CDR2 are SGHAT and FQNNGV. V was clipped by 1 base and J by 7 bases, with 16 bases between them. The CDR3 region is CASSLGVVPLGGYTF. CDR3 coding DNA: TGTGCCAGCAGCTTAGGGGTGGTCCCATTGGGTGGCTACACCTTC. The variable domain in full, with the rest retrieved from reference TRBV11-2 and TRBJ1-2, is EAGVAQSPRYKIIEKRQSVAFWCNPISGHATLYWYQQILGQGPKLLIQFQNNGVVDDSQLPKDRFSAERLKGVDSTLKIQPAKLEDSAVYLCASSLGVVPLGGYTFGSGTRLTVV.

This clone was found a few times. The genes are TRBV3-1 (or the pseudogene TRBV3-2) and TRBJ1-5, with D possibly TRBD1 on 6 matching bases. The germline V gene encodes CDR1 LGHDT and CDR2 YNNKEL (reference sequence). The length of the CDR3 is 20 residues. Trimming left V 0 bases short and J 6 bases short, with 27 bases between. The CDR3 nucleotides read TGTGCCAGCAGCCAAGATTACCCTCTGGGTGACACAGGGAGTTTTCAGCCCCAGCATTTT. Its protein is CASSQDYPLGDTGSFQPQHF.